A selection of T cell receptor beta chains follows, all from one sample in a study of T cells in Graves' hyperthyroidism and ophthalmopathy. TCRdb itself ran the multiplex PCR reads through MiXCR, one entry per CDR3 protein. The sample includes around 340,000 distinct CDR3 sequences, 17% of them seen just once. Sequencing was done on a sample of blood. These receptors were collected from a woman aged 25 to 39 with Graves' hyperthyroidism that later progressed to Graves' ophthalmopathy. CDR3s include the opening cysteine and the closing phenylalanine or tryptophan. A D gene is named only where the DNA matches it firmly. A clone size is listed for some rows: how often the clone was seen (once, few, many), or a class if it is expanded.

NA TRBJ1-5 TRBV30 few TGTGCCTGGAGCGCTCCCGGACAGATTAATCAGCCCCAGCATTTT CAWSAPGQINQPQHF
TRBD1 TRBJ2-5 TRBV11-2 NA TGCGCCAGCAGTCCGGGACAGGGGAACCAAGAGACCCAGTACTTC CASSPGQGNQETQYF
TRBD1 TRBJ1-3 TRBV20-1 many TGCAGTGCTAGGAGAAAACAGGGGAGTGGAAACACCATATATTTT CSARRKQGSGNTIYF
TRBD2 TRBJ2-2 TRBV12-3/TRBV12-4 many TGTGCCAGCAGCGCAACTAGCGGGGGGGACACCGGGGAGCTGTTTTTT CASSATSGGDTGELFF
TRBD1 TRBJ1-5 TRBV20-1 few TGCAGTGCTAGAGATATCCGGGACAGACTCTATAGCAATCAGCCCCAGCATTTT CSARDIRDRLYSNQPQHF
NA TRBJ2-6 TRBV10-3 NA TGTGCCATCAGTTACAGCTCTGAGGCCAACGTCCTGACTTTC CAISYSSEANVLTF
NA TRBJ2-1 TRBV24-1 few TGTGCCACCAGTGATTGGCGAGCAGGGTATGAGCAGTTCTTC CATSDWRAGYEQFF
NA TRBJ2-5 TRBV11-2 NA TGTGCCAGCAGCGGAGAGGGGGTCGGACCACAAGAGACCCAGTACTTC CASSGEGVGPQETQYF
NA TRBJ1-1 TRBV11-3 few TGTGCCAGCAGCTTAGTTGACGGTAGGAACACTGAAGCTTTCTTT CASSLVDGRNTEAFF
NA TRBJ2-2 TRBV29-1 many TGCAGCGTGAAGGGGATCCGGGCCGGGGAGCTGTTTTTT CSVKGIRAGELFF
TRBD1 TRBJ2-7 TRBV12-3/TRBV12-4 many TGTGCCAGCAGTTTGCGACAGGGAAACTCCTACGAGCAGTACTTC CASSLRQGNSYEQYF
NA TRBJ2-1 TRBV6-1 many TGTGCCAGCAGTGAGTTGGGGGAGGCCTACAATGAGCAGTTCTTC CASSELGEAYNEQFF
NA TRBJ1-5 TRBV19 NA TGTGCCAGTCGCCTCGACAGGTTTGGCCAGCCCCAGCATTTT CASRLDRFGQPQHF
TRBD1 TRBJ2-7 TRBV6-2/TRBV6-3 many TGTGCCAGCAGAACCCGCGCAGGGACAGGGCGCTCCTACGAGCAGTACTTC CASRTRAGTGRSYEQYF
TRBD2 TRBJ2-3 TRBV28 NA TGTGCCAGCATAACGGGTTTACGCGGGAGGGCTAGACTTACTAGCACAGATACGCAGTATTTT CASITGLRGRARLTSTDTQYF
NA TRBJ2-3 TRBV2 many TGTGCCAGCAGTGACTCCTACCGGGGGAAGCAGTATTTT CASSDSYRGKQYF
NA TRBJ2-2 TRBV4-1 many TGCGCCAGCAGCCAAATAGCCGGGGAGCTGTTTTTT CASSQIAGELFF
TRBD1 TRBJ2-7 TRBV5-1 many TGCGCCAGCAGCTTGTTCGGGACAGGGCCCTACGAGCAGTACTTC CASSLFGTGPYEQYF
NA TRBJ1-2 TRBV15 many TGTGCCACCAGCAGAGAAAAAGGGGAGAGAAATGGCTACACCTTC CATSREKGERNGYTF
NA TRBJ1-4 TRBV7-2 few TGTGCCAGCAGACGAGAACGAGGGGGACGGCAAAATGAAAAACTGTTTTTT CASRRERGGRQNEKLFF
NA TRBJ2-5 TRBV20-1 few TGCAGTGCTAGAGATTTTCGAGAGACCCAGTACTTC CSARDFRETQYF
TRBD2 TRBJ2-7 TRBV12-3/TRBV12-4 many TGTGCCAGCCACTCGGGACTAGCGGGACAGGGCAGGTACGAGCAGTACTTC CASHSGLAGQGRYEQYF
NA TRBJ2-1 TRBV20-1 many TGCAGTGCTAGAGTCCGGCGGGGGCGGGTCAATGAGCAGTTCTTC CSARVRRGRVNEQFF
NA TRBJ1-4 TRBV7-9 many TGTGCCAGCAGCTTAGATTCCGGGGTTTTTGGCGAAAAACTGTTTTTT CASSLDSGVFGEKLFF